The present T cell receptor (beta chain) was sequenced within a study of blood T cell repertoires in COVID-19. Sequenced by immunoSEQ multiplex PCR; TCRdb stores in-frame clones only, minus some. The sample lists 150,000 to 200,000 clones; around nine tenths were seen once. The receptor's source is a woman in her 70s with COVID-19, enrolled during active disease. The specimen sequenced was peripheral blood.

CDR3 sequence: CASSSTGGYEQYF. The CDR3 DNA follows: TGTGCCAGCAGCTCTACAGGGGGCTACGAGCAGTACTTC. The chain links TRBV5-6 to TRBJ2-7; 8 nucleotides line up with TRBD1. The CDR3 consists of 13 residues. CDR1 is SGHDT, CDR2 YYEEEE, per germline. V lost 3 bases to trimming and J lost 3 bases; unmatched junction nucleotides: 2. Full variable domain (rest looked up from reference TRBV5-6 and TRBJ2-7): DAGVTQSPTHLIKTRGQQVTLRCSPKSGHDTVSWYQQALGQGPQFIFQYYEEEERQRGNFPDRFSGHQFPNYSSELNVNALLLGDSALYLCASSSTGGYEQYFGPGTRLTVT.